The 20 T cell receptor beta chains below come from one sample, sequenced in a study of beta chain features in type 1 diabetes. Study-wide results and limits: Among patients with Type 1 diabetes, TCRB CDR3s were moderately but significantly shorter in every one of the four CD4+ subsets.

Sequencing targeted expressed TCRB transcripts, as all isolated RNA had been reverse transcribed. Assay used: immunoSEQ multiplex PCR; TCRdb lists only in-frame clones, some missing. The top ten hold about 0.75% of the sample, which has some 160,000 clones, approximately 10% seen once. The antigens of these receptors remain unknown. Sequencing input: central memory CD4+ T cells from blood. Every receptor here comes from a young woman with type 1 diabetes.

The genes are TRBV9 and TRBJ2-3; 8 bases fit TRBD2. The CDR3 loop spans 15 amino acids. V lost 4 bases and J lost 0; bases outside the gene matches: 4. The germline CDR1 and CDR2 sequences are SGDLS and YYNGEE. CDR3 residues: CASSTERESTDTQYF. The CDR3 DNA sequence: TGTGCCAGCAGCACAGAGCGGGAGAGCACAGATACGCAGTATTTT. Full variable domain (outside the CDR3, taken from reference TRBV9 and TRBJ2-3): DSGVTQTPKHLITATGQRVTLRCSPRSGDLSVYWYQQSLDQGLQFLIQYYNGEERAKGNILERFSAQQFPDLHSELNLSSLELGDSALYFCASSTERESTDTQYFGPGTRLTVL.

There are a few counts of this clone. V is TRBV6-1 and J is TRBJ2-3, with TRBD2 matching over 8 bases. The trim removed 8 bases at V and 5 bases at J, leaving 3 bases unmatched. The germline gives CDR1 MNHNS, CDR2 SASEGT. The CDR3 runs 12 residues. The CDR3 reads CASDGGVDTQYF. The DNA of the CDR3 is TGTGCCAGCGACGGGGGGGTAGATACGCAGTATTTT.

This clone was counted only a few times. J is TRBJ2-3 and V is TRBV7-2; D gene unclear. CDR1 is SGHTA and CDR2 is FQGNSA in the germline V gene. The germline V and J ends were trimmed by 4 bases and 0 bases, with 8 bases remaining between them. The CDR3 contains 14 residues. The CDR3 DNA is TGTGCCAGCAGCTACCAAACTAGCACAGATACGCAGTATTTT. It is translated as CASSYQTSTDTQYF.

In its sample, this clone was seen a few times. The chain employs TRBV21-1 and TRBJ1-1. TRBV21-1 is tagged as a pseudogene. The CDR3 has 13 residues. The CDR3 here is CASSMEEDTEAFF. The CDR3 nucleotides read TGTGCCAGCAGCATGGAGGAGGACACTGAAGCTTTCTTT.

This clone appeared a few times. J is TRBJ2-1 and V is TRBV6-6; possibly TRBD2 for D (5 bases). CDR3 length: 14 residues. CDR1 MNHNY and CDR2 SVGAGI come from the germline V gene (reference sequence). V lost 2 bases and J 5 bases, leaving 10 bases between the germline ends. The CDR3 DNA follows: TGTGCCAGCAGTTACGGCAGCGGACACAATGAGCAGTTCTTC. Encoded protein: CASSYGSGHNEQFF.

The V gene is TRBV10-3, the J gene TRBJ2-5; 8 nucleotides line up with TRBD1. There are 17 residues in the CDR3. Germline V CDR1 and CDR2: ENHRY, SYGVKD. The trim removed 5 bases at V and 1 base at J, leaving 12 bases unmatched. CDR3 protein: CAISKGQATSLQETQYF. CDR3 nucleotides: TGTGCCATCAGTAAGGGACAGGCTACCTCGCTCCAAGAGACCCAGTACTTC.

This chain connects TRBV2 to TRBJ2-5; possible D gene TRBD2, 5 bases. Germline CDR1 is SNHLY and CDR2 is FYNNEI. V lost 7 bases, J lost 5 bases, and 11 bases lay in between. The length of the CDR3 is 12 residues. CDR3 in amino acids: CASKRTGETQYF. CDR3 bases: TGTGCCAGCAAGAGGACGGGGGAGACCCAGTACTTC.

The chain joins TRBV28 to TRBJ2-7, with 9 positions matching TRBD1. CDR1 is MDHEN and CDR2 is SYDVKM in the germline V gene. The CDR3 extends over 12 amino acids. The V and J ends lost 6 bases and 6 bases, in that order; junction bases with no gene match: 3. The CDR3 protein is CASSGQGSEQYF. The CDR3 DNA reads TGTGCCAGCAGCGGACAGGGGTCCGAGCAGTACTTC.

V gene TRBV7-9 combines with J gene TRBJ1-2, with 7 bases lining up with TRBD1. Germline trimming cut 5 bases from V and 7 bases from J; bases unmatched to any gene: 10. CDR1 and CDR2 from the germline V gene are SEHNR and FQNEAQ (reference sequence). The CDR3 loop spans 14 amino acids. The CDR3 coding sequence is TGTGCCAGCAGCCTCCATTCAGGGGGAAGTGGCTACACCTTC. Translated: CASSLHSGGSGYTF.

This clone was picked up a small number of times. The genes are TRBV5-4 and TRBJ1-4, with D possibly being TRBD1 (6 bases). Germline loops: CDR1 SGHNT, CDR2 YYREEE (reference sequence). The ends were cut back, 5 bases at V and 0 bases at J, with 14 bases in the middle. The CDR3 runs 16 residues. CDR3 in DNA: TGTGCCAGCAGTCAGAGTCGACAGGCAACTAATGAAAAACTGTTTTTT. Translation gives CASSQSRQATNEKLFF.

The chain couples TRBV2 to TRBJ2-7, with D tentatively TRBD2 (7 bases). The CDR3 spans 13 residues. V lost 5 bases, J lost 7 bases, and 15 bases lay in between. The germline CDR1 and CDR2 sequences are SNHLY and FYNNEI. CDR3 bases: TGTGCCAGCAGTCAAACGGAGGGGGGGGAGCAGTACTTC. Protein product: CASSQTEGGEQYF.

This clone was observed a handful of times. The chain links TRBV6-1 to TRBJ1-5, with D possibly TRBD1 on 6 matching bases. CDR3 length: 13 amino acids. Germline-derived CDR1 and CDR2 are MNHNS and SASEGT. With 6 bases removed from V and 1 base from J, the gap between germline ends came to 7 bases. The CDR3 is CASRDSSNQPQHF. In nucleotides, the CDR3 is TGTGCCAGCAGGGACAGCAGCAATCAGCCCCAGCATTTT.

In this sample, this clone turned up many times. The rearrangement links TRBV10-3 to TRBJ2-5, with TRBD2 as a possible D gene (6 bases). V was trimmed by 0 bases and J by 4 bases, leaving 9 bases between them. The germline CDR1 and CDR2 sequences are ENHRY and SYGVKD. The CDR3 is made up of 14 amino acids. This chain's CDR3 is CAISESELAETQYF. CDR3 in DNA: TGTGCCATCAGTGAGTCGGAACTAGCAGAGACCCAGTACTTC.

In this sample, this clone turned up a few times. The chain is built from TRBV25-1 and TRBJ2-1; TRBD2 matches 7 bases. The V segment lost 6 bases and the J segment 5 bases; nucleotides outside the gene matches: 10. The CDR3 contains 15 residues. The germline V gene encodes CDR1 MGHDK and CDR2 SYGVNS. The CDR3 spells CASRRGGSHDNEQFF. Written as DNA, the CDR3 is TGTGCCAGCAGAAGAGGCGGGAGTCACGACAATGAGCAGTTCTTC.

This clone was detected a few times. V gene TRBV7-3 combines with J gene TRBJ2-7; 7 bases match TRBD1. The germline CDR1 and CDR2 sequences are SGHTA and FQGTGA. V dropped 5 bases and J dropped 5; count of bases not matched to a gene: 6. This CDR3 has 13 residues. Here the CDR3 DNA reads TGTGCCAGCAGCCGACAGGGCAGCGACGAGCAGTACTTC. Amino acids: CASSRQGSDEQYF. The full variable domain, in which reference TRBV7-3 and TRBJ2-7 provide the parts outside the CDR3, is GAGVSQTPSNKVTEKGKYVELRCDPISGHTALYWYRQSLGQGPEFLIYFQGTGAADDSGLPNDRFFAVRPEGSVSTLKIQRTERGDSAVYLCASSRQGSDEQYFGPGTRLTVT.

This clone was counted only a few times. The CDR3 region is CASSGGQGVLYGYTF. The CDR3 DNA reads as TGTGCCAGCAGTGGGGGCCAGGGGGTTCTCTATGGCTACACCTTC. The chain employs TRBV2 and TRBJ1-2, with 7 bases aligning to TRBD1. V dropped 4 bases and J dropped 4; count of bases not matched to a gene: 9. Germline CDR1 is SNHLY and CDR2 is FYNNEI. The CDR3 is 15 amino acids.

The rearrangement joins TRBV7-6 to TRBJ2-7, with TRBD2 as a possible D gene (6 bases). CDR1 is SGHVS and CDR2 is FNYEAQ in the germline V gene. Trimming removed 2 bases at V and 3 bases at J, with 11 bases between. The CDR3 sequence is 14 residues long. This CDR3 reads CASSLSGSVYEQYF. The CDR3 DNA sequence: TGTGCCAGCAGCTTATCCGGGAGTGTCTACGAGCAGTACTTC.

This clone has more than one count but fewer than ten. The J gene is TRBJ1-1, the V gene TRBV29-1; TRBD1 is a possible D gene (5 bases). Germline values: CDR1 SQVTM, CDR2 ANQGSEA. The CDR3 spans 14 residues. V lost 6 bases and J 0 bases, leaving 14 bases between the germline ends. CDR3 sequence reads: CSVSWGGVNTEAFF. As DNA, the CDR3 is TGCAGCGTAAGCTGGGGGGGGGTGAACACTGAAGCTTTCTTT.

CDR3 region: CASRLAGSYEQYF. The CDR3 DNA is TGTGCCAGCCGGCTAGCGGGCTCCTACGAGCAGTACTTC. The gene calls are TRBV27 and TRBJ2-7, with TRBD2 matching 8 bases. The V gene end was trimmed by 8 bases and the J gene end by 0 bases; junction bases not matched to a gene: 3. CDR1 is MNHEY, CDR2 SMNVEV, per germline (reference sequence). The CDR3 runs 13 residues.

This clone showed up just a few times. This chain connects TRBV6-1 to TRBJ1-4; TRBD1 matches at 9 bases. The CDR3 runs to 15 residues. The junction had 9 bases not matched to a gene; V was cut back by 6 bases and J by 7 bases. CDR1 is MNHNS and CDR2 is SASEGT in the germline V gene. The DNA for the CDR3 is TGTGCCAGCAGCGCGGGGACAGGGAGTTCTGAAAAACTGTTTTTT. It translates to CASSAGTGSSEKLFF.